The entry below describes one TCR beta chain. No cognate antigen has been identified for it. Nothing much larger sits one base from this clone, and base qualities are not available. The donors were healthy, HIV-negative adults with no recently reported acute infections or vaccinations. Only Caucasian adults living in Nashville, Tennessee, USA were represented among the donors. CD4+ T cells were enriched by magnetic negative selection, after which naive cells were positively selected on CD45RA and the negative fraction was taken as the memory subset. Blood was obtained by leukapheresis, after which PBMCs were separated by Ficoll-Histopaque density gradient centrifugation and cryopreserved in liquid nitrogen vapor phase. Analytical flow cytometry was used to check the purity and quantity of every magnetically sorted T cell population. From each sorted fraction, genomic DNA was isolated and quantified by UV absorbance on a Nanodrop 2000c.

The entry originates in a study of shared clonotypes between healthy human individuals (dated by TCRdb to between 2020 and 2021). A note on the overall study: Two women and a few men aged 18 to 49 years were included in the cohort. Between about 0.8 and 8.9 billion PBMCs per donor were obtained by leukapheresis. The study deeply sequenced blood TCR repertoires of about 5 healthy adults to estimate repertoire size and the extent of clonotype sharing between individuals. To increase sequencing depth and limit assay-specific biases, TCR repertoire library preparation and sequencing were carried out by different laboratories using diverse techniques. For each donor, three plates each were used for CD4 naive and CD4 memory, two plates were used for CD8 naive, and one plate was used for CD8 memory. What the authors observed across the whole study: Rarefaction of sorted-subset datasets indicated incomplete sequencing despite the large sequencing depth. Pairwise subsampling indicated that sequencing depth was expected to affect the degree of clonotype sharing among donors. Sampling was restricted to blood, and TCR repertoires in tissues likely differ from the TCR repertoires found in blood. Naive subsets generally had larger estimated clonotype richness than memory subsets. Sharing across a few donors was observed for about 5% of naive CD4, over 3% of naive CD8, 2.3% of memory CD4, and around 0.42% of memory CD8 clonotypes. The small number of donors limited the genetic and exposure-history diversity represented. Clonotypes shared by all four sorted-subset donors showed higher generation probabilities than non-shared clonotypes.

From a lookup of the germline V gene, CDR1 and CDR2 are MGHDK and SYGVNS. The CDR3 runs 11 amino acids, cysteine and phenylalanine included. Only CDR3 DNA remains: 33 bases, in frame from the first base. Using the deep immunoSEQ assay, multiplex PCR amplified TCR CDR3 regions from genomic DNA. For each cell subset, the extracted genomic DNA was distributed evenly across all wells of several immunoSEQ 96-well plates, and each plate served as one replicate. Each replicate PCR for sorted subsets received roughly 0.2 ug genomic DNA, equal to about 30,000 T cell genomes. The purified libraries were quantified using a Qubit 3.0 fluorometer, sized with a Bioanalyzer 2100, and then quantified again using the KAPA Library Quantification kit. Every immunoSEQ 96-well plate was sequenced on a dedicated single-read 150-cycle Illumina NextSeq 550 flow cell. The paper's data handling went like this. The immunoSEQ output contained only junctional sequences without quality scores, so filtering could not match that applied to full-length reads. Sequences were annotated with PyIR, a Python wrapper for IgBLAST v1.9, and V/J genes and CDR3 were assigned using IMGT germline references. Reads were filtered out if the reads had weak V/J assignments (E-value above 1e-6), no CDR3, stop codons, out-of-frame junctions, or ambiguous translated residues. V3J clonotypes were defined as sequences sharing an identical inferred V gene, J gene, and CDR3 amino acid sequence. The percentage overlap between two repertoires was calculated by dividing the number of shared unique clonotypes by the size of the smaller repertoire. RTK rarefaction, the Chao1 estimator, and Recon v2.1 estimates of unobserved clonotypes were used to assess repertoire richness. Generation probabilities were computed with OLGA for all TCRbeta clonotypes obtained by the gDNA method from a few donors. The source is immuneACCESS, and TCRdb retained only in-frame sequences with V and J called. Part of the clones is not carried over; for the studies checked, unresolved V genes explain less than half of this, and the remainder is unexplained. V and J calls plus clone size are reproduced from that table; the DNA served to infer D and trimming. The sample table shows about 1.5 million clones, and around 98% are seen once. The ten largest clones represent roughly 0.45% of the sample.

The sample comprised naive CD4+ T cells sorted from blood. The sample's cell subset or site, from its label and the paper: CD45RA+ positively selected. The TCR was taken from a man aged 25 to 40 in good health. Rearrangement joined TRBV25-1 to TRBJ2-5; the D gene is perhaps TRBD1 or TRBD2, as each covers 5 bases. The DNA sequence follows: TGTGCGTCGGGGCTTTGGGAGACCCAGTACTTC. This yields the protein CASGLWETQYF.